Included here is one T cell receptor (beta chain) sequence, with context. Its cognate antigen is unknown. Use of 60 Vbeta and 13 Jbeta primers characterized the PCR. Using immunoSEQ multiplex PCR, the repertoire was profiled, and TCRdb retains in-frame clones only, with some absent. Here the sample spans about 170,000 clones, 80% being singletons. The data are from a study of cytomegalovirus exposure and HLA in healthy donors. Study-wide results and limits: Overall, approximately 150 TCR beta chains were annotated as cytomegalovirus-associated. HLA-A and HLA-B allele assignments for most subjects were reportedly predicted accurately using TCR beta sequences. An analysis that came later showed most CMV-associated TCR beta chains appearing HLA-restricted.

Per the germline V gene, CDR1 is SGHNT and CDR2 is YYREEE (reference sequence). The ends were cut back, 3 bases at V and 3 bases at J, with 16 bases in the middle. CDR3 length: 15 amino acids. The rearrangement uses TRBV5-4 and TRBJ2-7; possibly TRBD2 for D (6 bases). The origin of this receptor is a woman between 50 and 59 years old in good health and CMV-seropositive. Sequencing was done on a sample of PBMCs. This chain's CDR3 is CASSSGTANFYEQYF. CDR3 sequence (DNA): TGTGCCAGCAGCTCTGGGACTGCCAACTTCTACGAGCAGTACTTC.